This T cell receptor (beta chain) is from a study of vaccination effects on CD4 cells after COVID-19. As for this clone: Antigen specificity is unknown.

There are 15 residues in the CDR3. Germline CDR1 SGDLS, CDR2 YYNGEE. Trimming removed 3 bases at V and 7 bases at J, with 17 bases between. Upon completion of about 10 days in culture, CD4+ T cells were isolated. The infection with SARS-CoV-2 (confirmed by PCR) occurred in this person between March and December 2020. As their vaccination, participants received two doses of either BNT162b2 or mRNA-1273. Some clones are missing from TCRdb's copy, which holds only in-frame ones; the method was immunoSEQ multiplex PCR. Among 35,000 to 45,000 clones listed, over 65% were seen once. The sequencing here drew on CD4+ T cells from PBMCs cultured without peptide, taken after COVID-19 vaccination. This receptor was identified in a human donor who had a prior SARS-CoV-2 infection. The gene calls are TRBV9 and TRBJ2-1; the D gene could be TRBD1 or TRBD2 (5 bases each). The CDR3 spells CASSGPPGTGNEQFF. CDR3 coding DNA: TGTGCCAGCAGCGGCCCACCCGGGACGGGAAATGAGCAGTTCTTC.